The 6 T cell receptor beta chains below were found in one sample sequenced in a study of human T cells and chemical hapten exposure. Each CDR3 protein gets one entry after TCRdb re-called the 5' RACE reads with MiXCR. The sample lists tens of thousands of distinct CDR3 sequences; roughly 8% were seen once. Unfractionated whole blood yielded total RNA. The receptors come from a male donor in good health.

The chain recombines TRBV14 with TRBJ2-1; D unclear. In germline, CDR1 is SGHDN, CDR2 FVKESK. V shed 0 bases and J shed 5 bases, with 11 bases lying between them. There are 15 residues in the CDR3. CDR3 sequence (DNA): TGTGCCAGCAGCCAAGAATTAGCTCGGGACAATGAGCAGTTCTTC. Protein sequence: CASSQELARDNEQFF. Supplemented by reference TRBV14 and TRBJ2-1, the full variable domain reads EAGVTQFPSHSVIEKGQTVTLRCDPISGHDNLYWYRRVMGKEIKFLLHFVKESKQDESGMPNNRFLAERTGGTYSTLKVQPAELEDSGVYFCASSQELARDNEQFFGPGTRLTVL.

This clonotype was detected many times. The chain employs TRBV27 and TRBJ1-2; D is possibly TRBD1 (6 bases). This CDR3 contains 13 residues. Germline CDR1 MNHEY, CDR2 SMNVEV (reference sequence). Trimming shortened V by 5 bases and J by 6 bases, and 13 bases separated the two germline ends. CDR3 bases: TGTGCCAGCAGTCCCCGACAGGCCAATGGCTACACCTTC. It specifies CASSPRQANGYTF.

To note about this clonotype: One end of the junction fails to match germline, which may point to a read error. This chain links TRBV6-5 with TRBJ2-1; D might be TRBD1 or TRBD2, each matching 5 bases. CDR3 length: 15 amino acids. Germline-derived CDR1 and CDR2 are MNHEY and SVGAGI. CDR3 nucleotides: TGTGCCAGCAGTTACGGGGACGGAAAATACAATGAGCAGATCTTC. The encoded protein is CASSYGDGKYNEQIF.

Many counts were recorded for this clonotype. The chain has TRBV6-2 or TRBV6-3 and TRBJ1-3; TRBD1 is a possible D gene (5 bases). Looked up from germline, CDR1 is MNHEY and CDR2 is SVGEGT. This CDR3 has 16 residues. Trimming took off 2 bases at V and 2 bases at J, with 13 bases between the two ends. CDR3 sequence: CASSYTGPGTGNTIYF. In DNA form, the CDR3 reads TGTGCCAGCAGTTACACGGGACCGGGGACTGGAAACACCATATATTTT.

The rearrangement joins TRBV6-5 to TRBJ1-6; D might be TRBD1 (6 bases). The CDR3 has 17 residues. V was pared by 5 bases and J by 7 bases, with 21 bases between. Germline V gene data show CDR1 as MNHEY and CDR2 as SVGAGI. DNA of the CDR3: TGTGCCAGCAGTCGACCGACAGGCTTGGGAAACAATTCACCCCTCCACTTT. It translates to CASSRPTGLGNNSPLHF.

This clonotype was seen ten or more times. The CDR3 nucleotides read TGTGCCAGCAGCTTAGGGCGGAACACCGGGGAGCTGTTTTTT. Encoded protein: CASSLGRNTGELFF. J is TRBJ2-2 and V is TRBV7-9; D is ambiguous. The CDR3 loop spans 14 amino acids. Germline values: CDR1 SEHNR, CDR2 FQNEAQ (reference sequence). V lost 1 base and J lost 1, with 4 bases in between.